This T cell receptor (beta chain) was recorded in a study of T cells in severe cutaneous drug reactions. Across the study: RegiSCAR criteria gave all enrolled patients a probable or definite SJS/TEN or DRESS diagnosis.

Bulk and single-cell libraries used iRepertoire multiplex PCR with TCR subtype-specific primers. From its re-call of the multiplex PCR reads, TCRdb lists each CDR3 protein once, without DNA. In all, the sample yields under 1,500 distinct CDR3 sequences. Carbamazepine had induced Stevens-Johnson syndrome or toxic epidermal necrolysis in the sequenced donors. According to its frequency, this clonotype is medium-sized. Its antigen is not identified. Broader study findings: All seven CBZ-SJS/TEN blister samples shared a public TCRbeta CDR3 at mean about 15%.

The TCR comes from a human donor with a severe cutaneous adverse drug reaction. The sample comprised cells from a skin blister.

The CDR3 is CASSPAGKGQFF. The chain carries TRBV14 and TRBJ2-1; with no DNA, the TCRdb D assignment of TRBD1 cannot be verified. The CDR3 loop spans 12 amino acids. Germline V gene data show CDR1 as SGHDN and CDR2 as FVKESK.